This TCR beta chain was documented in a study of molecular identifiers for immune sequencing clone quantification. Via MiXCR, TCRdb re-called the PCR reads, giving one row per CDR3 protein. The data contain about 640,000 distinct CDR3 sequences, 15% to 20% of them singletons. This clonotype was found many times. Trimming cost V 2 bases and J 2 bases, with 8 bases left between them. The CDR3 runs to 14 residues. The chain recombines TRBV12-3 or TRBV12-4 with TRBJ2-3; D remains unclear. The clonotype comes from a human donor in good health. Some libraries in this study had Jurkat cell RNA spiked in. The sequenced material came from naive CD8+ T cells from blood, with Jurkat cell RNA spiked in. Subset: FACS-sorted CD8+CD4-CCR7+CD45RA+ naive T cells. CDR3: CASSLNSYTDTQYF. Written as DNA, the CDR3 is TGTGCCAGCAGTTTAAACTCATACACAGATACGCAGTATTTT.